The 18 T cell receptor beta chains in this list originate from one sample, sequenced in a study of beta chain features in type 1 diabetes. Since all of the isolated RNA was reverse transcribed, expressed TCRB transcripts were what got sequenced. Sequencing was performed with immunoSEQ multiplex PCR; in TCRdb, only in-frame clones are kept and a portion is missing. The profile shows approximately 470,000 clones, 25% to 35% of them singletons. The sequenced sample consisted of naive CD4+ T cells from blood. The source is a man between 18 and 35 years old in good health.

This clone turned up a few times. The chain carries TRBV29-1 and TRBJ1-1; D is unclear. The CDR3 runs to 14 residues. Germline assignment: CDR1 SQVTM and CDR2 ANQGSEA. Trimming took 4 bases from V and 0 from J, leaving 12 bases between them. The CDR3 coding sequence is TGCAGCGTTGCTCCAGCAACAATGAACACTGAAGCTTTCTTT. Protein product: CSVAPATMNTEAFF.

V and J are TRBV13 and TRBJ2-3, with 11 bases aligning to TRBD2. Germline CDR1 reads PRHDT; CDR2 reads FYEKMQ (reference sequence). J gave up 4 bases and V 0 bases, and 6 bases lay outside the gene matches. The CDR3 length is 17 residues. CDR3 coding DNA: TGTGCCAGCAGCTTAGGACTAGCGGGAGAAGGGGCAGATACGCAGTATTTT. Translation: CASSLGLAGEGADTQYF.

Only a few counts were recorded for this clone. This chain uses TRBV2 with TRBJ2-7; a weak D match, TRBD2 (6 bases). Germline V gene lookup returns CDR1 SNHLY and CDR2 FYNNEI. The length of the CDR3 is 13 residues. V lost 8 bases and J 0 bases, leaving 11 bases between the germline ends. CDR3 sequence: CASAGQISYEQYF. The CDR3 nucleotides are TGTGCCAGCGCGGGGCAGATCTCCTACGAGCAGTACTTC.

J is TRBJ1-2 and V is TRBV30; D remains unclear. Germline V gives CDR1 GTSNPN, CDR2 SVGIG (reference sequence). The CDR3 runs 10 residues. Between the trimmed V and J ends, which lost 3 bases and 7 bases, there was a span of 6 bases. CDR3: CAWRLGGYTF. The CDR3 DNA sequence: TGTGCCTGGAGGTTGGGTGGCTACACCTTC.

This clone was seen only a few times. The chain is built from TRBV7-2 and TRBJ2-7; D might be TRBD2 (5 bases). V shed 7 bases and J shed 2 bases, with 12 bases lying between them. This CDR3 has 13 residues. Per the germline V gene, CDR1 is SGHTA and CDR2 is FQGNSA. The CDR3 nucleotides read TGTGCCAGCACCCCCCACGGGACCTACGAGCAGTACTTC. This encodes CASTPHGTYEQYF.

The chain recombines TRBV19 with TRBJ1-5; a weak D match, TRBD1 (6 bases). Trimming shortened V by 4 bases and J by 1 base, and 8 bases separated the two germline ends. The CDR3 sequence is 14 residues long. The germline gives CDR1 LNHDA, CDR2 SQIVND (reference sequence). In DNA form, the CDR3 reads TGTGCCAGTAGTAAAACAGGGAGCAATCAGCCCCAGCATTTT. Encoded protein: CASSKTGSNQPQHF. Combining the CDR3 with reference TRBV19 and TRBJ1-5 gives the whole variable domain DGGITQSPKYLFRKEGQNVTLSCEQNLNHDAMYWYRQDPGQGLRLIYYSQIVNDFQKGDIAEGYSVSREKKESFPLTVTSAQKNPTAFYLCASSKTGSNQPQHFGDGTRLSIL.

This clone was found a few times. This chain links TRBV29-1 with TRBJ1-4; D unresolved. Looked up from germline, CDR1 is SQVTM and CDR2 is ANQGSEA. With 5 bases removed from V and 3 bases from J, the gap between germline ends came to 7 bases. The CDR3 loop spans 12 amino acids. DNA for the CDR3: TGCAGCGTTAGGGAGCCTAATGAAAAACTGTTTTTT. As protein: CSVREPNEKLFF.

With respect to this clone: In the same sample, other DNA sequences code for this CDR3. The V gene is TRBV5-4, the J gene TRBJ1-1; possible D gene TRBD1, 6 bases. The CDR3 runs 12 residues. Trimming left V 3 bases short and J 4 bases short, with 7 bases between. In germline, CDR1 is SGHNT, CDR2 YYREEE (reference sequence). This CDR3 is CASSSQGTEAFF. CDR3 nucleotide sequence: TGTGCCAGCAGCTCACAGGGCACTGAAGCTTTCTTT.

This chain links TRBV7-6 with TRBJ2-7, with D possibly matching TRBD2 (6 bases). The V and J ends lost 1 base and 1 base respectively, with 11 bases between them. CDR1 and CDR2 from the germline V gene are SGHVS and FNYEAQ. This CDR3 is 15 amino acids long. The CDR3 region has the DNA TGTGCCAGCAGCTTAGTGACTAGTCGGTCCTACGAGCAGTACTTC. Residues: CASSLVTSRSYEQYF.

This clone was seen only once. The chain has TRBV15 and TRBJ2-3; 10 bases align to TRBD1. Germline-derived CDR1 and CDR2 are LNHNV and YYDKDF (reference sequence). The CDR3 has 15 residues. The V segment lost 3 bases and the J segment 4 bases; nucleotides outside the gene matches: 4. CDR3 sequence reads: CATSRGTGAADTQYF. The CDR3 DNA sequence: TGTGCCACCAGCAGGGGGACAGGGGCGGCAGATACGCAGTATTTT.

There are a few counts of this clone. The V gene is TRBV30, the J gene TRBJ2-7; possible D gene TRBD2, 6 bases. The V and J ends lost 2 bases and 5 bases respectively, with 10 bases between them. Germline CDR1 is GTSNPN and CDR2 is SVGIG (reference sequence). The CDR3 spans 12 residues. As DNA, the CDR3 is TGTGCCTGGAGTCGGGGGTTGCACGAGCAGTACTTC. This encodes CAWSRGLHEQYF.

This clone came up a few times. This chain connects TRBV9 to TRBJ2-1; 10 bases align to TRBD1. The CDR3 sequence is 15 residues long. J was trimmed by 4 bases and V by 0 bases; bases with no gene match: 1. The germline V gene encodes CDR1 SGDLS and CDR2 YYNGEE. CDR3 in DNA: TGTGCCAGCAGCGTAGGGACAGGGGGATACAATGAGCAGTTCTTC. Translating gives CASSVGTGGYNEQFF.

The chain couples TRBV29-1 to TRBJ1-2; the D gene is possibly TRBD1 (6 bases). Germline V gene sequence: CDR1 SQVTM, CDR2 ANQGSEA. The CDR3 has 14 amino acids. V lost 5 bases, J lost 3 bases, and 16 bases lay in between. CDR3 in amino acids: CSVLQGIRDYGYTF. For the CDR3, the DNA is TGCAGCGTTCTACAGGGTATAAGGGACTATGGCTACACCTTC.

The table lists this clone with a few counts. V gene TRBV25-1 combines with J gene TRBJ2-7; 7 bases are a match to TRBD2. The CDR3 has 15 residues. Germline-derived CDR1 and CDR2 are MGHDK and SYGVNS. The junction had 10 bases not matched to a gene; V was cut back by 4 bases and J by 4 bases. CDR3 sequence: CASSGSSGLLYEQYF. The CDR3, as DNA: TGTGCCAGCAGTGGCTCCTCGGGACTACTATACGAGCAGTACTTC.

The rearrangement uses TRBV5-4 and TRBJ1-1; 8 bases are shared with TRBD1. The CDR3 consists of 14 residues. With V trimmed by 5 bases and J by 4 bases, 7 bases remained unmatched. The germline gives CDR1 SGHNT, CDR2 YYREEE (reference sequence). The CDR3 sequence is CASRPQGAGTEAFF. DNA for the CDR3: TGTGCCAGCAGACCTCAGGGGGCCGGCACTGAAGCTTTCTTT.

The chain uses TRBV25-1 and TRBJ2-7; D gene ambiguous. CDR3 length: 12 residues. Germline-derived CDR1 and CDR2 are MGHDK and SYGVNS. V lost 2 bases to trimming and J lost 12 bases, with 14 bases between them. CDR3 protein: CASSEAVTRSYF. The CDR3 DNA reads TGTGCCAGCAGTGAAGCGGTCACTCGCTCGTACTTC.

The V gene is TRBV2, the J gene TRBJ1-5; D ambiguous. The CDR3 runs to 14 residues. Germline CDR1 is SNHLY and CDR2 is FYNNEI. V gave up 6 bases and J gave up 2 bases, with 11 bases separating them. The CDR3 region has the DNA TGTGCCAGCAGGGGGTCGACGGGCAATCAGCCCCAGCATTTT. This codes for CASRGSTGNQPQHF.

This sequence joins TRBV23-1 and TRBJ1-2; D is ambiguous. TRBV23-1 counts as an open reading frame of uncertain function. V was shortened by 4 bases and J by 0 bases, with 15 bases between the two germline ends. The CDR3 is made up of 16 amino acids. The CDR3 bases are TGCGCCAGCAGTCTGGAAGGAGACTGTACTAACTATGGCTACACCTTC. The encoded protein is CASSLEGDCTNYGYTF.